The 3 T cell receptor beta chains in this list originate from one sample, sequenced in a study of OX40 agonist ivuxolimab in advanced cancers. Data came from immunoSEQ multiplex PCR; TCRdb stores just in-frame clones and leaves some out. The sample lists some 55,000 clones; approximately 91% were seen once. Sequenced material: CD4+ or CD8+ T cells sorted from blood, taken in a trial of the OX40 agonist ivuxolimab. Receptors originate from an adult with an advanced solid tumor such as melanoma, head and neck, liver or kidney cancer.

This chain links TRBV28 with TRBJ2-1; the D gene is possibly TRBD1 (5 bases). In germline, CDR1 is MDHEN, CDR2 SYDVKM. Trimming took off 8 bases at V and 2 bases at J, with 10 bases between the two ends. The CDR3 covers 13 residues. CDR3 DNA: TGTGCCAGCCTCCAGGGCGCCTACAATGAGCAGTTCTTC. Encoded protein: CASLQGAYNEQFF.

This rearrangement joins TRBV18 to TRBJ2-7, with D unresolved. Germline V gives CDR1 KGHSH, CDR2 LQKENI. The V end lost 3 bases, the J end lost 0 bases, and 12 bases lay between the germline ends. The CDR3 has 15 residues. The CDR3 sequence: CASSPSGSLSYEQYF. In nucleotides, the CDR3 is TGTGCCAGCTCACCCTCCGGTAGTCTCTCCTACGAGCAGTACTTC.

The gene calls are TRBV6-6 and TRBJ1-6; no reliable D call. The CDR3 has 13 amino acids. Trimming removed 2 bases at V and 10 bases at J, with 9 bases between. Germline V gives CDR1 MNHNY, CDR2 SVGAGI (reference sequence). CDR3 nucleotides: TGTGCCAGCAGTTACACGGGTAACTCACCCCTCCACTTT. Residues: CASSYTGNSPLHF.